The 28 T cell receptor beta chains reported below all come from one sample, sequenced in a study of technical replicates of blood from a few donors. Libraries were prepared by immunoSEQ multiplex PCR; TCRdb keeps only in-frame clonotypes and omits some of them. The data hold around 100,000 clones, with over 90% observed a single time. Sequences were obtained from T cells isolated from PBMCs. Source of these receptors: a human donor in good health.

The rearrangement uses TRBV5-1 and TRBJ2-3; 14 nucleotides match TRBD2. The length of the CDR3 is 19 residues. The J segment lost 0 bases and the V segment lost 2 bases, leaving 8 bases of the junction unmatched. CDR1 and CDR2 from the germline V gene are SGHRS and YFSETQ. CDR3 sequence reads: CASSFGLAGGKTSTDTQYF. DNA for the CDR3: TGCGCCAGCAGCTTTGGACTAGCGGGAGGTAAAACTAGCACAGATACGCAGTATTTT.

The J gene is TRBJ1-5, the V gene TRBV6-1; D gene ambiguous. The CDR3 is made up of 15 amino acids. The V gene's germline CDR1 is MNHNS and CDR2 SASEGT. Trimming took 6 bases from V and 4 from J, leaving 16 bases between them. In nucleotides, the CDR3 is TGTGCCAGCAGCCACCCGGTTACCGAGAATCAGCCCCAGCATTTT. Its translation is CASSHPVTENQPQHF.

The V and J genes are TRBV6-4 and TRBJ1-1; perhaps TRBD1 as D (6 bases). V gave up 4 bases and J gave up 0 bases, with 12 bases separating them. The CDR3 sequence is 15 residues long. Germline CDR1 and CDR2: MRHNA and SNTAGT. As DNA, the CDR3 is TGTGCCAGCAGTGCCTCAGGGACAATGAACACTGAAGCTTTCTTT. Protein: CASSASGTMNTEAFF.

This chain links TRBV5-1 with TRBJ1-2, with D perhaps matching TRBD1 (5 bases). Between the trimmed V and J ends, which lost 1 base and 4 bases, there was a span of 17 bases. CDR1 SGHRS and CDR2 YFSETQ come from the germline V gene. CDR3 length: 16 residues. CDR3 sequence reads: CASSLYMEGAVYGYTF. In nucleotides, the CDR3 is TGCGCCAGCAGCTTGTATATGGAAGGGGCGGTCTATGGCTACACCTTC.

The rearrangement uses TRBV30 and TRBJ2-7; 9 bases align to TRBD1. CDR1 GTSNPN and CDR2 SVGIG come from the germline V gene (reference sequence). J gave up 1 base and V 1 base, and 2 bases lay outside the gene matches. The CDR3 has 14 residues. The CDR3 is CAWSAGTGSYEQYF. Here the CDR3 DNA reads TGTGCCTGGAGTGCCGGGACAGGGTCCTACGAGCAGTACTTC.

This clone was counted only a few times. The J gene is TRBJ2-1, the V gene TRBV9; D might be TRBD2 (7 bases). Deletions cut 3 bases from V and 0 bases from J, with 16 bases between. The CDR3 totals 17 residues. Per the germline V gene, CDR1 is SGDLS and CDR2 is YYNGEE. The CDR3 sequence: CASSGLTGGDSYNEQFF. DNA of the CDR3: TGTGCCAGCAGCGGACTGACGGGGGGCGACTCCTACAATGAGCAGTTCTTC.

The chain joins TRBV19 to TRBJ1-1; D is possibly TRBD1 (5 bases). This CDR3 spans 14 amino acids. The germline V and J ends were trimmed by 3 bases and 1 base, with 9 bases remaining between them. CDR1 LNHDA and CDR2 SQIVND come from the germline V gene (reference sequence). The CDR3 coding sequence is TGTGCCAGTAGTATTAACAGGAGGAACACTGAAGCTTTCTTT. It translates to CASSINRRNTEAFF.

The genes are TRBV18 and TRBJ1-2; D perhaps matches TRBD1 (5 bases). Trimming took 3 bases from V and 2 from J, leaving 10 bases between them. CDR1 and CDR2 (germline): KGHSH, LQKENI. The CDR3 loop spans 14 amino acids. CDR3 in amino acids: CASSPPGPNYGYTF. CDR3 coding DNA: TGTGCCAGCTCACCGCCAGGGCCGAACTATGGCTACACCTTC.

V usage is TRBV7-9 and J usage is TRBJ2-1; 7 positions match TRBD2. This CDR3 has 16 amino acids. The trim removed 2 bases at V and 4 bases at J, leaving 8 bases unmatched. Looked up from germline, CDR1 is SEHNR and CDR2 is FQNEAQ (reference sequence). CDR3 nucleotides: TGTGCCAGCAGCTTACGTCAGCGGGGACTTTACAATGAGCAGTTCTTC. The encoded protein is CASSLRQRGLYNEQFF.

The chain joins TRBV15 to TRBJ2-7; TRBD1 aligns across 9 bases. There are 17 residues in the CDR3. With 5 bases clipped from V and 6 bases from J, the junction kept 17 bases outside the gene matches. The germline gives CDR1 LNHNV, CDR2 YYDKDF (reference sequence). The DNA for the CDR3 is TGTGCCACCAGCCGCTCGTTTGGTGGACAGGGGAGAGGCGAGCAGTACTTC. It specifies CATSRSFGGQGRGEQYF.

The V and J genes are TRBV19 and TRBJ1-5, with D perhaps matching TRBD1 (5 bases). Trimming removed 4 bases at V and 5 bases at J, with 12 bases between. Germline CDR1 and CDR2: LNHDA and SQIVND (reference sequence). CDR3 length equals 14 residues. CDR3 sequence: CASSKSGWDQPQHF. The DNA of the CDR3 is TGTGCCAGTAGTAAGTCAGGGTGGGATCAGCCCCAGCATTTT.

The table lists this clone with a count of one. The chain carries TRBV27 and TRBJ2-2, with 8 bases fitting TRBD1. The CDR3 loop spans 17 amino acids. CDR1 is MNHEY and CDR2 is SMNVEV in the germline V gene (reference sequence). Unmatched junction bases numbered 10, after V lost 5 bases and J lost 2 bases. The chain's CDR3 is CASSPFGTGANTGELFF. CDR3 coding DNA: TGTGCCAGCAGTCCCTTCGGGACAGGTGCTAACACCGGGGAGCTGTTTTTT.

The chain combines TRBV6-1 with TRBJ1-2; perhaps TRBD1 as D (6 bases). The length of the CDR3 is 14 residues. The ends were cut back, 2 bases at V and 6 bases at J, with 13 bases in the middle. Germline V gene sequence: CDR1 MNHNS, CDR2 SASEGT. CDR3 bases: TGTGCCAGCAGTGAATTCCAGGGGAGGGATGGCTACACCTTC. Amino acids: CASSEFQGRDGYTF.

This rearrangement joins TRBV28 to TRBJ2-1; tentative D call: TRBD2 (6 bases). Germline V gene sequence: CDR1 MDHEN, CDR2 SYDVKM. Trimming took off 7 bases at V and 3 bases at J, with 13 bases between the two ends. This CDR3 region has 14 residues. As DNA, the CDR3 is TGTGCCAGCATCCCCTCGGGAGACTACAATGAGCAGTTCTTC. Protein product: CASIPSGDYNEQFF.

In this sample, this clone turned up a few times. The V and J genes are TRBV19 and TRBJ1-1; D is perhaps TRBD1 (6 bases). Germline CDR1 LNHDA, CDR2 SQIVND (reference sequence). This CDR3 is built from 16 residues. V shed 5 bases and J shed 2 bases, with 18 bases lying between them. CDR3 amino acids: CASSVLGRGANTEAFF. CDR3 coding DNA: TGTGCCAGTAGTGTTTTGGGTCGGGGGGCCAACACTGAAGCTTTCTTT.

The chain uses TRBV6-1 and TRBJ1-3; TRBD1 might be the D (5 bases). The CDR3 totals 14 residues. Trimming left V 6 bases short and J 0 bases short, with 9 bases between. Looked up from germline, CDR1 is MNHNS and CDR2 is SASEGT. The CDR3, as DNA: TGTGCCAGCAGCATCCAGGGCTCTGGAAACACCATATATTTT. It translates to CASSIQGSGNTIYF.

This chain connects TRBV11-3 to TRBJ2-7; possibly TRBD1 for D (6 bases). CDR1 and CDR2 (germline): SGHNT, YENEEA. This CDR3 has 13 residues. Deletions cut 4 bases from V and 5 bases from J, with 12 bases between. The CDR3 DNA reads TGTGCCAGCAGCTCTTACAGGGAGAACGAGCAGTACTTC. Translation: CASSSYRENEQYF.

The genes are TRBV9 and TRBJ2-1, with a weak D call TRBD2 (6 bases). The V and J ends lost 0 bases and 0 bases respectively, with 10 bases between them. Germline V gene data show CDR1 as SGDLS and CDR2 as YYNGEE. This CDR3 region has 16 residues. The CDR3 nucleotides are TGTGCCAGCAGCGTAGGGAGGGGCCTCTCCTACAATGAGCAGTTCTTC. This codes for CASSVGRGLSYNEQFF.

This sequence joins TRBV6-5 and TRBJ2-7, with D tentatively TRBD2 (5 bases). This CDR3 is 12 amino acids long. V was pared by 2 bases and J by 3 bases, with 5 bases between. CDR1 MNHEY and CDR2 SVGAGI come from the germline V gene. The DNA for the CDR3 is TGTGCCAGCAGTTACGAGGGCTACGAGCAGTACTTC. This gives the protein CASSYEGYEQYF.

The CDR3 spells CASSIVGLNYGYTF. Here the CDR3 DNA reads TGTGCCAGTAGTATAGTGGGCCTCAACTATGGCTACACCTTC. V gene TRBV19 combines with J gene TRBJ1-2; D not certain. Trimming took off 1 base at V and 2 bases at J, with 8 bases between the two ends. Germline lookup yields CDR1 LNHDA and CDR2 SQIVND (reference sequence). The CDR3 length is 14 residues.

V gene TRBV19 combines with J gene TRBJ2-1, with D hard to call. Trimming removed 3 bases at V and 0 bases at J, with 9 bases between. The CDR3 has 15 residues. Germline CDR1 and CDR2: LNHDA and SQIVND (reference sequence). CDR3 residues: CASSISPSSYNEQFF. CDR3 DNA: TGTGCCAGTAGTATCTCGCCGAGCTCCTACAATGAGCAGTTCTTC.

The V and J genes are TRBV9 and TRBJ2-5, with D perhaps TRBD1 (6 bases). Between the trimmed V and J ends, which lost 4 bases and 5 bases, there was a span of 15 bases. CDR1 SGDLS and CDR2 YYNGEE come from the germline V gene. The CDR3 consists of 14 residues. CDR3 region: CASSPGQIRETQYF. As DNA, the CDR3 is TGTGCCAGCAGCCCTGGACAGATCAGGGAGACCCAGTACTTC.

V and J are TRBV2 and TRBJ1-2, with TRBD1 matching 10 bases. V shed 4 bases, J shed 7 bases, and the junction held 3 bases outside the gene matches. This CDR3 contains 13 residues. Germline V CDR1 and CDR2: SNHLY, FYNNEI. CDR3 bases: TGTGCCAGCAGTGGGGACAGGGGAGCTGGCTACACCTTC. It codes for CASSGDRGAGYTF. The full variable domain, its missing parts supplied by reference TRBV2 and TRBJ1-2, is EPEVTQTPSHQVTQMGQEVILRCVPISNHLYFYWYRQILGQKVEFLVSFYNNEISEKSEIFDDQFSVERPDGSNFTLKIRSTKLEDSAMYFCASSGDRGAGYTFGSGTRLTVV.

This clone was recorded a few times. The chain links TRBV29-1 to TRBJ2-3; D is perhaps TRBD1 (6 bases). Germline V gene sequence: CDR1 SQVTM, CDR2 ANQGSEA. The CDR3 length is 12 residues. Trimming stripped 4 bases from V and 5 bases from J, with 10 bases between. The CDR3 DNA reads TGCAGCGTTGGACAGGTAGAAGATACGCAGTATTTT. Translating gives CSVGQVEDTQYF.

The chain uses TRBV28 and TRBJ1-5; a possible D gene is TRBD1 (5 bases). CDR3 length equals 14 residues. Germline CDR1 is MDHEN and CDR2 is SYDVKM. V lost 4 bases and J lost 1, with 8 bases in between. The CDR3: CASSWGDSNQPQHF. The DNA for the CDR3 is TGTGCCAGCAGTTGGGGGGACAGCAATCAGCCCCAGCATTTT.

CDR3: CAWSFRDRAFF. The CDR3 DNA follows: TGTGCCTGGAGTTTCCGGGACAGGGCCTTCTTC. The chain employs TRBV30 and TRBJ2-1; 9 bases agree with TRBD1. The CDR3 is made up of 11 amino acids. V was clipped by 2 bases and J by 16 bases; unmatched bases: 6. CDR1 and CDR2 (germline): GTSNPN, SVGIG (reference sequence).

The chain links TRBV11-3 to TRBJ2-1; D call uncertain. V gave up 0 bases and J gave up 0 bases, with 9 bases separating them. Per germline, CDR1 SGHNT and CDR2 YENEEA. The CDR3 is 16 amino acids. The CDR3 is CASSLDPGSSYNEQFF. The CDR3 DNA reads TGTGCCAGCAGCTTAGATCCAGGCAGCTCCTACAATGAGCAGTTCTTC.

The V and J genes are TRBV14 and TRBJ1-3; D unclear. The CDR3 loop spans 14 amino acids. Trimming left V 6 bases short and J 2 bases short, with 11 bases between. The V gene's germline CDR1 is SGHDN and CDR2 FVKESK. The CDR3 reads CASSWSGTGNTIYF. In nucleotides, the CDR3 is TGTGCCAGCAGTTGGTCCGGGACTGGAAACACCATATATTTT.